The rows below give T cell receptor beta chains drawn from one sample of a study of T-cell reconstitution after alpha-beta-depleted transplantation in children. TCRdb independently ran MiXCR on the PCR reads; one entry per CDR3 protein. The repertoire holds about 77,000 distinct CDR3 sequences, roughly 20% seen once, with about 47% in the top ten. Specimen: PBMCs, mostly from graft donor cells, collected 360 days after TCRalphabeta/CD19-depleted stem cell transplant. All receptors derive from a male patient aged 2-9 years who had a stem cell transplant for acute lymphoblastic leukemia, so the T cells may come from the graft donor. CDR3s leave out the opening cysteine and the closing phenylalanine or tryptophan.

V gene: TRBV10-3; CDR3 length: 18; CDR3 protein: AISETETSGSIHSSYEQY
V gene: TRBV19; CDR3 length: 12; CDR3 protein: ASRTSGSQITQY
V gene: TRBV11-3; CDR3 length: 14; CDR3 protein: ASSLGSTSGTQGQF
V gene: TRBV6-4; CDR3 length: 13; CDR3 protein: ASSPSGRLGNEQF
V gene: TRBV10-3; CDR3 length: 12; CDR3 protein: AISESLSTDTQY
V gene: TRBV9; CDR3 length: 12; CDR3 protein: ASSAQPHQYTQY
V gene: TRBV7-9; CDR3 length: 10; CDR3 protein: ASSLERDTQY
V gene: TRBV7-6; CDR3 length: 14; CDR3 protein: ASSLATRSATDTQY
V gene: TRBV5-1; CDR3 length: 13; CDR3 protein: ASSPGQSSYNEQF
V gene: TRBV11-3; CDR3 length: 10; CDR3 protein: ASSLETSWQF
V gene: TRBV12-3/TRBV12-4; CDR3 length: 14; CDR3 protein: ASSFGYGYMNTEAF
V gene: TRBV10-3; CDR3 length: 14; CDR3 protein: AISESVAGPQETQY
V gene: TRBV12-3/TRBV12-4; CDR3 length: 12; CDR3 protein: ASSTQGFYNEQF
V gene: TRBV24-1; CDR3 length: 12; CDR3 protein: ATSDLPQGYEQY
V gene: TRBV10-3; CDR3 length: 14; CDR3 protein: AISDSTQRGRYEQY
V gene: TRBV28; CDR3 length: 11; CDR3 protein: ATLEHFRETQY
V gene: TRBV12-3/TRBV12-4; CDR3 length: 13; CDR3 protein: ASSFELSPYNEQF